This is a list of T cell receptor beta chains from one sample in a study of blood T cell repertoires in COVID-19. Assay used: immunoSEQ multiplex PCR; TCRdb lists only in-frame clones, some missing. The repertoire holds some 200,000 clones, with more than 75% as singletons. Source material: PBMCs or T cells enriched from blood (not recorded which). The receptors here all came from a woman between 45 and 65 years old who had recovered from COVID-19. Both conserved end residues are part of each CDR3. D genes are given only for firm matches. Size tells how often a clone was seen (once, few, many) or the class of an expanded clone, and some rows leave it out.

V gene,J gene,clone size,D gene,CDR3 protein,CDR3 DNA
TRBV25-1,TRBJ2-1,-,-,CASSEVKGLYNEQFF,TGTGCCAGCAGTGAAGTAAAGGGGCTCTACAATGAGCAGTTCTTC
TRBV27,TRBJ1-2,many,-,CASSIAPRGYGYTF,TGTGCCAGCAGTATCGCACCTCGGGGCTATGGCTACACCTTC
TRBV5-1,TRBJ2-1,-,TRBD2,CASSPGTSGREQFF,TGCGCCAGCAGCCCGGGGACTAGCGGGAGGGAGCAGTTCTTC
TRBV3-1/TRBV3-2,TRBJ2-3,-,-,CASSYGNTDTQYF,TGTGCCAGCAGTTACGGGAACACAGATACGCAGTATTTT
TRBV18,TRBJ1-5,-,TRBD1,CASSLETGGTQPQHF,TGTGCCAGCTCACTGGAGACAGGGGGAACTCAGCCCCAGCATTTT
TRBV4-3,TRBJ2-5,-,TRBD2,CASSQGAGTQETQYF,TGCGCCAGCAGCCAAGGAGCGGGAACGCAAGAGACCCAGTACTTC
TRBV19,TRBJ2-1,-,TRBD2,CASSIGTSGRADNEQFF,TGTGCCAGTAGTATCGGAACTAGCGGGAGGGCCGACAATGAGCAGTTCTTC
TRBV5-1,TRBJ2-5,-,TRBD1,CASSLGQGAETQYF,TGCGCCAGCAGCTTGGGGCAGGGGGCGGAGACCCAGTACTTC
TRBV12-3/TRBV12-4,TRBJ1-2,many,TRBD1,CASSFRTGYGYTF,TGTGCCAGCAGTTTTCGGACAGGCTATGGCTACACCTTC
TRBV5-1,TRBJ1-1,-,-,CASSLRTDFTEAFF,TGCGCCAGCAGCTTGCGGACGGACTTCACTGAAGCTTTCTTT
TRBV28,TRBJ2-3,once,-,CASSGAAGITDTQYF,TGTGCCAGCAGTGGGGCGGCAGGGATCACAGATACGCAGTATTTT
TRBV18,TRBJ1-4,-,-,CASSPAAPGANEKLFF,TGTGCCAGCTCACCTGCAGCCCCGGGGGCTAATGAAAAACTGTTTTTT
TRBV3-1/TRBV3-2,TRBJ1-2,-,TRBD1,CASSSGTAKTFYGYTF,TGTGCCAGCAGCTCAGGGACAGCCAAAACCTTCTATGGCTACACCTTC
TRBV5-1,TRBJ2-1,-,TRBD2,CASSLTSGSGNEQFF,TGCGCCAGCAGCTTGACTAGCGGGAGTGGGAATGAGCAGTTCTTC
TRBV18,TRBJ1-5,few,TRBD1,CASSPKNIQGASQPQHF,TGTGCCAGCTCACCCAAAAACATACAGGGGGCCTCTCAGCCCCAGCATTTT
TRBV11-2,TRBJ2-7,few,TRBD2,CASSLVAGGTHEQYF,TGTGCCAGCAGCTTAGTAGCGGGAGGGACCCACGAGCAGTACTTC
TRBV28,TRBJ1-3,-,-,CASNAEAGTGNTIYF,TGTGCCAGCAACGCCGAGGCAGGGACTGGAAACACCATATATTTT
TRBV28,TRBJ2-7,-,-,CASTPRGLPPHYEQYF,TGTGCCAGCACCCCAAGGGGACTCCCACCACACTACGAGCAGTACTTC
TRBV20-1,TRBJ2-3,-,-,CSARIASTQYF,TGCAGTGCTAGAATAGCGAGCACGCAGTATTTT
TRBV7-9,TRBJ2-4,-,-,CASSINIPPKEGRFPLAKNIQYF,TGTGCCAGCAGCATTAACATCCCCCCGAAGGAGGGACGTTTTCCTCTGGCCAAAAACATTCAGTACTTC
TRBV6-5,TRBJ1-1,-,TRBD1,CASKRQGGTEAFF,TGTGCCAGCAAACGACAGGGCGGCACTGAAGCTTTCTTT
TRBV4-2,TRBJ1-6,-,-,CASSQWANNSPLHF,TGTGCCAGCAGCCAATGGGCTAATAATTCACCCCTCCACTTT
TRBV6-2/TRBV6-3,TRBJ2-7,once,TRBD2,CASSGLAGVSHSYEQYF,TGTGCCAGCAGTGGACTAGCGGGAGTAAGTCACTCCTACGAGCAGTACTTC
TRBV27,TRBJ2-2,-,TRBD1,CASSPRGLGTGELFF,TGTGCCAGCAGTCCCAGGGGGCTCGGCACCGGGGAGCTGTTTTTT
TRBV25-1,TRBJ1-4,-,-,CASSVRGGGNEKLFF,TGTGCCAGCAGTGTTAGGGGAGGGGGTAATGAAAAACTGTTTTTT
TRBV4-3,TRBJ1-3,-,-,CASSQAGSGNTIYF,TGCGCCAGCAGCCAAGCAGGGTCTGGAAACACCATATATTTT
TRBV6-1,TRBJ2-7,-,TRBD2,CASRISGRDSYEQYF,TGTGCCAGCAGAATTAGCGGGAGGGACTCCTACGAGCAGTACTTC
TRBV6-5,TRBJ1-4,-,TRBD1,CASSLDRGGEKLFF,TGTGCCAGCAGTTTGGACAGGGGCGGTGAAAAACTGTTTTTT
TRBV7-9,TRBJ1-1,-,-,CASSPGSHSGKNTEAFF,TGTGCCAGCAGCCCAGGGTCCCACTCTGGGAAGAACACTGAAGCTTTCTTT
TRBV20-1,TRBJ1-2,-,-,CRGVGYTF,TGCCGCGGGGTTGGCTACACCTTC
TRBV28,TRBJ2-3,-,TRBD2,CASSLGLAGNTQYF,TGTGCCAGCAGTTTAGGGCTAGCGGGAAATACGCAGTATTTT